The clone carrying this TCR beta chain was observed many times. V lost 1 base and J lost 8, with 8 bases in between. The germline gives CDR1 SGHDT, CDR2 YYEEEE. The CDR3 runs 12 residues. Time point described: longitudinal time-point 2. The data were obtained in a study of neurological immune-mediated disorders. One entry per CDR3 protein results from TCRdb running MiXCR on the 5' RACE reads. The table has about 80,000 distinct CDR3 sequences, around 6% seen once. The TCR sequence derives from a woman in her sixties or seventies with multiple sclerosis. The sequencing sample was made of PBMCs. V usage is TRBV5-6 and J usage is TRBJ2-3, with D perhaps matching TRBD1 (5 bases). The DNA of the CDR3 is TGTGCCAGCAGCTTGAGGGGTGGTACGCAGTATTTT. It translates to CASSLRGGTQYF.